Presented here are 25 T cell receptor beta chains from one specimen sequenced in a study of metastatic and nonmetastatic thyroid tumors. No patient received treatment before thyroid surgery. TCRdb re-called the PCR reads through MiXCR. The sample comprises 20,000 to 30,000 clones, around 13% of which are singletons, and 4.5% to 6% rests with the top ten. The material sequenced was blood. The origin of the receptors is a female donor with papillary thyroid cancer or a benign thyroid nodule (not recorded which). Some clones in this sample may be carry-over from other donors' samples.

This clone is deemed medium-sized. The chain joins TRBV9 to TRBJ2-3, with a possible D match to TRBD2 (6 bases). The CDR3 consists of 15 residues. Germline lookup yields CDR1 SGDLS and CDR2 YYNGEE. V lost 4 bases and J lost 6, with 18 bases in between. The CDR3 bases are TGTGCCAGCAGCCCCTCGGGAGTCAACTGGGATACGCAGTATTTT. It translates to CASSPSGVNWDTQYF.

The chain carries TRBV5-1 and TRBJ2-5; unclear D gene. The germline V gene has CDR1 SGHRS and CDR2 YFSETQ. This CDR3 is 11 amino acids long. The CDR3 region is CSSSLQETQYF. The CDR3 DNA reads TGCTCGAGCAGCCTCCAAGAGACCCAGTACTTC.

This clone came up many times. The CDR3 DNA reads as TGCGCCAGCAGCTCGAATGTGGGTTCCACTGAAGCTTTCTTT. Protein product: CASSSNVGSTEAFF. The chain links TRBV5-1 to TRBJ1-1; D remains unclear. The CDR3 has 14 residues. Germline values: CDR1 SGHRS, CDR2 YFSETQ. V was clipped by 3 bases and J by 4 bases, with 13 bases between them. The full variable domain, rest sourced from reference TRBV5-1 and TRBJ1-1, is KAGVTQTPRYLIKTRGQQVTLSCSPISGHRSVSWYQQTPGQGLQFLFEYFSETQRNKGNFPGRFSGRQFSNSRSEMNVSTLELGDSALYLCASSSNVGSTEAFFGQGTRLTVV.

The sample holds many counts of this clone. J is TRBJ1-1 and V is TRBV27; D is undetermined. This CDR3 is 14 amino acids long. The ends were cut back, 4 bases at V and 3 bases at J, with 12 bases in the middle. Germline loops: CDR1 MNHEY, CDR2 SMNVEV (reference sequence). CDR3 sequence reads: CASSWVRDDTEAFF. The CDR3 DNA sequence: TGTGCCAGCAGTTGGGTGCGGGATGACACTGAAGCTTTCTTT.

This clone was recorded at least ten times. The chain links TRBV20-1 to TRBJ1-5; D possibly corresponds to TRBD1 (5 bases). Trimming pared 5 bases from V and 3 bases from J, leaving 14 bases between. CDR1 is DFQATT and CDR2 is SNEGSKA in the germline V gene (reference sequence). The CDR3 consists of 14 residues. CDR3 protein: CSAFGTATNQPQHF. CDR3 bases: TGCAGTGCTTTCGGGACGGCGACCAATCAGCCCCAGCATTTT.

This clone was observed at least ten times. The chain uses TRBV30 and TRBJ2-7; TRBD1 aligns across 9 bases. The J segment lost 2 bases and the V segment lost 4 bases, leaving 9 bases of the junction unmatched. There are 15 residues in the CDR3. Germline V gives CDR1 GTSNPN, CDR2 SVGIG (reference sequence). DNA for the CDR3: TGTGCCTGGATTCGCTACAGGGGGCTGACCTACGAGCAGTACTTC. This gives the protein CAWIRYRGLTYEQYF.

This clone showed up just a few times. The junction departs from germline at one end; a sequencing error may be responsible. The V gene is TRBV6-2 or TRBV6-3, the J gene TRBJ2-1; 9 bases map to TRBD2. In germline, CDR1 is MNHEY, CDR2 SVGEGT. This CDR3 comprises 15 residues. The chain's CDR3 is CASSYSGTSYNEKFF. The CDR3 DNA reads as TGTGCCAGCAGTTACTCCGGGACTAGCTACAATGAGAAGTTCTTC.

This chain joins TRBV4-1 and TRBJ1-5, with 9 bases lining up with TRBD1. Germline V gene data show CDR1 as MGHRA and CDR2 as YSYEKL. This CDR3 contains 17 residues. The V gene end was trimmed by 1 base and the J gene end by 6 bases; junction bases not matched to a gene: 10. DNA of the CDR3: TGCGCCAGCAGCCAAGGACGGTTCGGGACAGGGAGTCAGCCCCAGCATTTT. Its translation is CASSQGRFGTGSQPQHF.

V usage is TRBV11-3 and J usage is TRBJ1-5, with D possibly matching TRBD1 (5 bases). This CDR3 spans 13 amino acids. Trimming left V 6 bases short and J 4 bases short, with 10 bases between. Germline values: CDR1 SGHNT, CDR2 YENEEA. CDR3 in amino acids: CASSPGLNQPQHF. The CDR3 coding sequence is TGTGCCAGCAGTCCGGGGCTTAATCAGCCCCAGCATTTT. The variable domain in full, completed from reference TRBV11-3 and TRBJ1-5, reads EAGVVQSPRYKIIEKKQPVAFWCNPISGHNTLYWYLQNLGQGPELLIRYENEEAVDDSQLPKDRFSAERLKGVDSTLKIQPAELGDSAVYLCASSPGLNQPQHFGDGTRLSIL.

This clone came up many times. The chain recombines TRBV5-1 with TRBJ2-1; TRBD2 agrees at 12 bases. The CDR3 runs to 19 residues. Germline lookup yields CDR1 SGHRS and CDR2 YFSETQ. V lost 7 bases, J lost 5 bases, and 19 bases stayed unmatched. Here the CDR3 reads CASGRTSGTRRGTHNEQFF. The CDR3 DNA follows: TGCGCCAGCGGGAGGACTAGCGGGACCCGAAGGGGGACCCACAATGAGCAGTTCTTC. The complete variable domain, with remaining parts taken from reference TRBV5-1 and TRBJ2-1, reads KAGVTQTPRYLIKTRGQQVTLSCSPISGHRSVSWYQQTPGQGLQFLFEYFSETQRNKGNFPGRFSGRQFSNSRSEMNVSTLELGDSALYLCASGRTSGTRRGTHNEQFFGPGTRLTVL.

This clone was detected many times. A much larger clone differs from this one at a single base, so this may be a read error. V is TRBV12-3 or TRBV12-4 and J is TRBJ1-3; D call uncertain. The CDR3 spans 12 residues. CDR3 bases: TGTGCCCACGGGTCTTCTGGAGACACCATATATTTT. Its protein is CAHGSSGDTIYF.

In its sample, this clone ranks as medium-sized. This sequence joins TRBV4-1 and TRBJ2-7; perhaps TRBD1 as D (6 bases). Germline lookup yields CDR1 MGHRA and CDR2 YSYEKL. The CDR3 sequence is 13 residues long. The ends were cut back, 5 bases at V and 3 bases at J, with 11 bases in the middle. CDR3 coding DNA: TGCGCCAGCAGCGTCCCGGACAGCTACGAGCAGTACTTC. Its protein is CASSVPDSYEQYF.

This clone was detected ten times or more. Other nucleotide sequences from this sample produce the same CDR3. The chain uses TRBV4-1 and TRBJ2-3; D is uncertain. CDR3 length: 13 amino acids. Germline V gene data show CDR1 as MGHRA and CDR2 as YSYEKL. Trimming stripped 4 bases from V and 6 bases from J, with 11 bases between. The DNA of the CDR3 is TGCGCCAGCAGCCCCGTCCCGGGTGATACGCAGTATTTT. Amino acid sequence: CASSPVPGDTQYF.

This clone was detected ten times or more. The rearrangement links TRBV20-1 to TRBJ2-3, with a weak D call TRBD1 (5 bases). CDR1 and CDR2 from the germline V gene are DFQATT and SNEGSKA (reference sequence). The ends were cut back, 0 bases at V and 2 bases at J, with 6 bases in the middle. The CDR3 has 13 residues. CDR3 amino acids: CSARDGHTDTQYF. The CDR3 bases are TGCAGTGCTAGAGATGGACACACAGATACGCAGTATTTT.

Many counts were recorded for this clone. The chain combines TRBV18 with TRBJ1-5; D gene unclear. Looked up from germline, CDR1 is KGHSH and CDR2 is LQKENI. The CDR3 runs 13 residues. Trimming stripped 5 bases from V and 4 bases from J, with 9 bases between. The chain's CDR3 is CASSYSRNQPQHF. The CDR3 region has the DNA TGTGCCAGCTCATACAGTAGAAATCAGCCCCAGCATTTT.

This rearrangement joins TRBV15 to TRBJ2-5; perhaps TRBD2 as D (6 bases). This CDR3 is built from 13 residues. The germline CDR1 and CDR2 sequences are LNHNV and YYDKDF (reference sequence). Between the trimmed V and J ends, which lost 3 bases and 5 bases, there was a span of 10 bases. CDR3 sequence reads: CATSRYGGETQYF. The DNA for the CDR3 is TGTGCCACCAGCAGGTACGGAGGGGAGACCCAGTACTTC.

The table lists this clone with many counts. The chain couples TRBV2 to TRBJ2-7; the match to TRBD1 covers 7 bases. The CDR3 is 14 amino acids. The germline V gene encodes CDR1 SNHLY and CDR2 FYNNEI. V gave up 6 bases and J gave up 2 bases; unmatched junction bases: 7. The CDR3 sequence is CASRGQTGTYEQYF. Written as DNA, the CDR3 is TGTGCCAGCAGGGGCCAGACAGGGACCTACGAGCAGTACTTC.

This clone was counted at least ten times. This chain uses TRBV7-2 with TRBJ2-7; 7 bases match TRBD2. V was pared by 5 bases and J by 6 bases, with 13 bases of the junction left unmatched. CDR1 SGHTA and CDR2 FQGNSA come from the germline V gene. CDR3 length equals 15 residues. The CDR3 spells CASSPPGGRAGEQYF. CDR3 DNA: TGTGCCAGCAGCCCTCCGGGCGGGAGAGCCGGCGAGCAGTACTTC.

This clone showed up many times. This sequence joins TRBV19 and TRBJ1-2; 10 bases fit TRBD1. V trimming: 0 bases; J trimming: 6 bases; junction bases outside the gene matches: 10. The CDR3 length is 17 residues. From germline, CDR1 is LNHDA and CDR2 SQIVND (reference sequence). The CDR3 here is CASSIDHRQGAMHGYTF. For the CDR3, the DNA is TGTGCCAGTAGTATAGATCACAGACAGGGGGCAATGCATGGCTACACCTTC.

This clone was counted between two and nine times. The chain joins TRBV6-1 to TRBJ2-7; D is unresolved. Germline CDR1 and CDR2: MNHNS and SASEGT. V shed 7 bases and J shed 0 bases, with 19 bases lying between them. The CDR3 totals 16 residues. The CDR3, as DNA: TGTGCCAGCATCTCCTTGGGGTTTCAAGGCTCCTACGAGCAGTACTTC. Amino acids: CASISLGFQGSYEQYF.

The CDR3 loop reads CASATGTGESGELFF. CDR3 DNA: TGTGCCAGCGCTACCGGGACAGGGGAATCCGGGGAGCTGTTTTTT. This chain connects TRBV6-1 to TRBJ2-2; 10 bases are shared with TRBD1. The J segment lost 6 bases and the V segment lost 8 bases, leaving 9 bases of the junction unmatched. Germline-derived CDR1 and CDR2 are MNHNS and SASEGT. CDR3 length: 15 amino acids.

Only one count was recorded for this clone. CDR3 nucleotides: TGCGCCAGCAGCCAATCCCAGGGGCCCCCCGGGGAGCTGTTTTTT. This gives the protein CASSQSQGPPGELFF. This chain uses TRBV4-3 with TRBJ2-2, with a possible D match to TRBD1 (6 bases). The CDR3 extends over 15 amino acids. V was clipped by 2 bases and J by 6 bases, with 13 bases between them. Germline V lookup: CDR1 LGHNA, CDR2 YSLEER.

This clone appeared many times. V is TRBV6-2 or TRBV6-3 and J is TRBJ2-4, with D possibly TRBD2 on 6 matching bases. CDR3 length: 17 residues. With 4 bases removed from V and 1 base from J, the gap between germline ends came to 17 bases. Looked up from germline, CDR1 is MNHEY and CDR2 is SVGEGT. The CDR3 DNA sequence: TGTGCCAGCAGTTCTTGGGGGGATGTAATGGCCAAAAACATTCAGTACTTC. As protein: CASSSWGDVMAKNIQYF.

This clone was found many times. This CDR3 is also generated by other DNA sequences in the sample. V is TRBV30 and J is TRBJ1-2, with TRBD1 identical over 8 bases. V lost 2 bases, J lost 2 bases, and 7 bases stayed unmatched. CDR3 length: 15 residues. CDR1 is GTSNPN, CDR2 SVGIG, per germline (reference sequence). The CDR3: CAWSTQGGRNYGYTF. Here the CDR3 DNA reads TGTGCCTGGAGTACACAGGGGGGAAGGAACTATGGCTACACCTTC.

Concerning this clone itself: This may stem from a read error, because a much larger clone lies one nucleotide away. V is TRBV10-3 and J is TRBJ1-1; TRBD1 is a possible D gene (5 bases). V was clipped by 8 bases and J by 2 bases, with 12 bases between them. The germline gives CDR1 ENHRY, CDR2 SYGVKD. The CDR3 is made up of 13 amino acids. CDR3 DNA sequence: TGTGCCATCGCAGGGCTTTCTAACACTGAAGCTTTCTTT. It is translated as CAIAGLSNTEAFF.